Presented here are 17 T cell receptor beta chains from one specimen sequenced in a study of T cells in Graves' hyperthyroidism and ophthalmopathy. From RNA transcripts, TCR beta CDR3 regions were amplified. The HTBI primer set served for first-round RT-PCR of the TCR CDR3. TCRdb reprocessed the multiplex PCR reads via MiXCR and lists one record per CDR3 protein. The table includes about 600,000 distinct CDR3 sequences, 12% to 15% detected once. Sequenced sample: blood. The receptors here all came from a woman younger than 30 with Graves' ophthalmopathy.

This clonotype was detected many times. The chain joins TRBV2 to TRBJ1-1; D remains ambiguous. V lost 5 bases to trimming and J lost 2 bases, with 12 bases between them. The germline CDR1 and CDR2 sequences are SNHLY and FYNNEI. The CDR3 is made up of 14 amino acids. The chain's CDR3 is CASSLQLSNTEAFF. The CDR3 nucleotides are TGTGCCAGCAGTCTACAGCTTTCAAACACTGAAGCTTTCTTT.

This clonotype has a count of ten or more. The J gene is TRBJ1-2, the V gene TRBV12-3 or TRBV12-4; 7 nucleotides agree with TRBD1. This CDR3 contains 13 residues. Trimming at V came to 3 bases and at J to 9 bases, leaving 7 bases not matched to a gene. The CDR3, as DNA: TGTGCCAGCAGTTTCGACAGGGTTGCTCGCTACACCTTC. Translation: CASSFDRVARYTF.

This clonotype showed up many times. V is TRBV20-1 and J is TRBJ2-3; no reliable D call. The CDR3 covers 14 residues. Germline loops: CDR1 DFQATT, CDR2 SNEGSKA (reference sequence). V was clipped by 3 bases and J by 6 bases, with 16 bases between them. The CDR3, as DNA: TGCAGTGCTAGGGCTGTGGGGATTGAGGATACGCAGTATTTT. Its translation is CSARAVGIEDTQYF.

This chain connects TRBV28 to TRBJ2-5, with 10 bases identical to TRBD2. The CDR3 length is 16 residues. The V gene end was trimmed by 4 bases and the J gene end by 0 bases; junction bases not matched to a gene: 5. CDR1 is MDHEN and CDR2 is SYDVKM in the germline V gene. CDR3 region: CASSSQTSGYQETQYF. Here the CDR3 DNA reads TGTGCCAGCAGTTCCCAGACTAGCGGGTACCAAGAGACCCAGTACTTC.

There are many counts of this clonotype. The gene calls are TRBV12-3 or TRBV12-4 and TRBJ1-5; 8 bases line up with TRBD1. Germline trimming cut 3 bases from V and 4 bases from J; bases unmatched to any gene: 2. This CDR3 spans 14 amino acids. The CDR3 sequence: CASSFGQGNQPQHF. The CDR3 bases are TGTGCCAGCAGTTTTGGACAGGGAAATCAGCCCCAGCATTTT.

There are many counts of this clonotype. One junction end does not reproduce the germline sequence, and a read error may be involved. V is TRBV7-2 and J is TRBJ1-5; TRBD1 matches at 9 bases. The germline V gene has CDR1 SGHTA and CDR2 FQGNSA. CDR3 length equals 14 residues. CDR3 loop: CASSLGTGNRPQHF. The CDR3 coding sequence is TGTGCCAGCAGCCTCGGGACAGGGAATCGGCCCCAGCATTTT.

This clonotype was counted a few times. The CDR3 here is CASSRAGDAYNEQFF. CDR3 in DNA: TGTGCCAGTAGCCGAGCGGGAGACGCCTACAATGAGCAGTTCTTC. The J gene is TRBJ2-1, the V gene TRBV19, with 8 bases identical to TRBD2. Per germline, CDR1 LNHDA and CDR2 SQIVND (reference sequence). This CDR3 has 15 amino acids. V gave up 6 bases and J gave up 2 bases; unmatched junction bases: 6. Combining the CDR3 with reference TRBV19 and TRBJ2-1 gives the whole variable domain DGGITQSPKYLFRKEGQNVTLSCEQNLNHDAMYWYRQDPGQGLRLIYYSQIVNDFQKGDIAEGYSVSREKKESFPLTVTSAQKNPTAFYLCASSRAGDAYNEQFFGPGTRLTVL.

This clonotype was counted ten times or more. This sequence joins TRBV29-1 and TRBJ2-5, with 11 bases that match TRBD2. Germline assignment: CDR1 SQVTM and CDR2 ANQGSEA. The CDR3 is 16 amino acids. With V trimmed by 3 bases and J by 5 bases, 11 bases remained unmatched. This CDR3 reads CSVDSRGVAGGETQYF. CDR3 DNA sequence: TGCAGCGTTGATTCGAGGGGGGTAGCGGGAGGGGAGACCCAGTACTTC.

The chain employs TRBV19 and TRBJ2-7, with 7 bases matching TRBD2. This CDR3 has 14 residues. J was trimmed by 4 bases and V by 5 bases; bases with no gene match: 8. Germline V gives CDR1 LNHDA, CDR2 SQIVND (reference sequence). The CDR3 sequence is CASSRLADIYEQYF. CDR3 nucleotides: TGTGCCAGTAGTCGGCTAGCGGATATTTACGAGCAGTACTTC.

This clonotype has more than one count but fewer than ten. It may be a read error: a sequence one base away is much more abundant. V is TRBV27 and J is TRBJ2-5; D is ambiguous. The germline CDR1 and CDR2 sequences are MNHEY and SMNVEV (reference sequence). With 2 bases removed from V and 1 base from J, the gap between germline ends came to 14 bases. This CDR3 region has 16 residues. CDR3 nucleotide sequence: TGTGCCAGCAGTTTACATCTGCTGGGGATCCAAGAGACCCAGTACTTC. Its protein is CASSLHLLGIQETQYF.

With regard to this clonotype: A single base separates this from a much larger clone, so it may be a read error. CDR3 loop: CATRAVGTSGSKGEGEQYF. Here the CDR3 DNA reads TGTGCCACCAGGGCTGTCGGGACTAGCGGGAGTAAGGGGGAGGGTGAGCAGTACTTC. The chain is built from TRBV24-1 and TRBJ2-7, with 14 bases matching TRBD2. Germline CDR1 reads KGHDR; CDR2 reads SFDVKD. This CDR3 spans 19 amino acids. V lost 7 bases and J lost 7; bases outside the gene matches: 20.

With respect to this clonotype: A read error is possible here, since a much larger clone lies one base away. The rearrangement links TRBV15 to TRBJ1-1; no firm D call. The germline gives CDR1 LNHNV, CDR2 YYDKDF (reference sequence). V was pared by 1 base and J by 0 bases, with 9 bases between. The CDR3 consists of 15 residues. CDR3 amino acids: CATSRGKEMNTEAFF. CDR3 in DNA: TGTGCCACCAGCAGAGGCAAGGAAATGAACACTGAAGCTTTCTTT.

This clonotype was recorded many times. This sequence joins TRBV2 and TRBJ2-7; 8 bases align to TRBD1. The germline CDR1 and CDR2 sequences are SNHLY and FYNNEI. This CDR3 is built from 13 residues. V shed 10 bases and J 5 bases; nucleotides not matched to a gene: 10. The chain's CDR3 is CATLDRVNDEQYF. In nucleotides, the CDR3 is TGTGCCACCTTGGACAGGGTCAACGACGAGCAGTACTTC. The full variable domain, with the rest looked up from reference TRBV2 and TRBJ2-7, is EPEVTQTPSHQVTQMGQEVILRCVPISNHLYFYWYRQILGQKVEFLVSFYNNEISEKSEIFDDQFSVERPDGSNFTLKIRSTKLEDSAMYFCATLDRVNDEQYFGPGTRLTVT.

This clonotype has more than one count but fewer than ten. The chain uses TRBV7-9 and TRBJ2-3, with D perhaps matching TRBD2 (5 bases). The germline V gene has CDR1 SEHNR and CDR2 FQNEAQ (reference sequence). With 0 bases removed from V and 2 bases from J, the gap between germline ends came to 12 bases. The CDR3 covers 16 residues. CDR3 in amino acids: CASSLARGGFTDTQYF. The DNA for the CDR3 is TGTGCCAGCAGCTTAGCGCGTGGCGGGTTCACAGATACGCAGTATTTT.

V is TRBV19 and J is TRBJ1-2, with D perhaps matching TRBD1 (6 bases). Germline V lookup: CDR1 LNHDA, CDR2 SQIVND (reference sequence). The CDR3 loop spans 15 amino acids. V was clipped by 9 bases and J by 4 bases, with 21 bases between them. The DNA for the CDR3 is TGTGCCAGCATAGGGGTTTTGGGGGCGACCTATGGCTACACCTTC. The encoded protein is CASIGVLGATYGYTF.

This clonotype was observed at least ten times. CDR3 sequence: CASSSQGTNEQFF. The CDR3 nucleotides read TGTGCCAGCAGTTCACAGGGTACGAATGAGCAGTTCTTC. The chain uses TRBV2 and TRBJ2-1, with a weak D call TRBD1 (6 bases). V was pared by 5 bases and J by 7 bases, with 12 bases between. The CDR3 runs 13 residues. Per the germline V gene, CDR1 is SNHLY and CDR2 is FYNNEI. Variable domain in full (rest from reference TRBV2 and TRBJ2-1): EPEVTQTPSHQVTQMGQEVILRCVPISNHLYFYWYRQILGQKVEFLVSFYNNEISEKSEIFDDQFSVERPDGSNFTLKIRSTKLEDSAMYFCASSSQGTNEQFFGPGTRLTVL.

The rearrangement uses TRBV4-3 and TRBJ2-1, with no clear D. V lost 0 bases, J lost 6 bases, and 15 bases lay in between. The CDR3 extends over 16 amino acids. Germline V gene data show CDR1 as LGHNA and CDR2 as YSLEER. Here the CDR3 reads CASSQDPGLLPNEQFF. Here the CDR3 DNA reads TGCGCCAGCAGCCAAGATCCTGGTTTGCTTCCCAATGAGCAGTTCTTC.